Listed below are T cell receptor beta chains from one sample, sequenced in a study of blood T cell repertoires in COVID-19. Sequenced by immunoSEQ multiplex PCR; TCRdb stores in-frame clones only, minus some. The profile shows some 41,000 clones, 81% of them singletons. Material: peripheral blood. These receptors originate from a middle-aged man with active or convalescent COVID-19. Each CDR3 is given with its conserved first and last residue. A D gene is named only where the DNA matches it firmly. Part of the rows lack a size; the others show once, few, many or a class for expanded clones.

j_gene | d_gene | abundance | v_gene | CDR3aa | CDR3nt
TRBJ2-2 | NA | NA | TRBV13 | CASSSSTGELFF | TGTGCCAGCAGCTCCAGCACCGGGGAGCTGTTTTTT
TRBJ1-2 | NA | few | TRBV9 | CASRKKEGPSGYTF | TGTGCCAGCAGAAAGAAGGAGGGCCCGTCTGGCTACACCTTC
TRBJ2-1 | NA | few | TRBV3-1/TRBV3-2 | CASSQDPRGYNEQFF | TGTGCCAGCAGCCAAGATCCCCGGGGTTACAATGAGCAGTTCTTC
TRBJ1-2 | TRBD1 | NA | TRBV4-3 | CASSRQGAGGYTF | TGCGCCAGCAGCCGGCAGGGGGCGGGCGGCTACACCTTC
TRBJ2-2 | TRBD2 | NA | TRBV7-3 | CASSLLAGNSGELFF | TGTGCCAGCAGCTTACTAGCGGGAAATTCCGGGGAGCTGTTTTTT
TRBJ2-5 | NA | NA | TRBV27 | CATRGSAGGTQYF | TGTGCCACCAGAGGTTCCGCTGGCGGGACCCAGTACTTC
TRBJ2-1 | TRBD2 | NA | TRBV6-5 | CASTAGLAYNEQFF | TGTGCCAGCACCGCGGGACTAGCCTACAATGAGCAGTTCTTC
TRBJ1-1 | NA | NA | TRBV7-9 | CASSSSSSGYTEAFF | TGTGCCAGCAGCTCCTCGTCATCCGGTTACACTGAAGCTTTCTTT
TRBJ2-7 | TRBD1 | NA | TRBV3-1/TRBV3-2 | CASSLGTAHEQYF | TGTGCCAGCAGCCTCGGGACAGCCCACGAGCAGTACTTC
TRBJ2-1 | NA | NA | TRBV4-3 | CASSQAGALNNEQFF | TGCGCCAGCAGCCAAGCAGGGGCCCTAAATAATGAGCAGTTCTTC
TRBJ2-7 | TRBD1 | NA | TRBV15 | CATSPGQGSYEQYF | TGTGCCACCAGCCCGGGACAGGGCTCCTACGAGCAGTACTTC
TRBJ2-6 | TRBD1 | NA | TRBV20-1 | CSASAGTVNPPGANVLTF | TGCAGTGCTAGTGCCGGGACAGTCAATCCCCCTGGGGCCAACGTCCTGACTTTC
TRBJ2-5 | TRBD2 | NA | TRBV30 | CAWNTGTSGGQTQYF | TGTGCCTGGAACACCGGGACTAGCGGGGGGCAGACCCAGTACTTC
TRBJ1-5 | NA | NA | TRBV2 | CASSRDFSNQPQHF | TGTGCCAGCAGTCGGGATTTTAGCAATCAGCCCCAGCATTTT
TRBJ2-3 | TRBD1 | NA | TRBV7-2 | CASSFLSRGNTDTQYF | TGTGCCAGCAGCTTCCTATCCAGGGGGAACACAGATACGCAGTATTTT
TRBJ1-4 | NA | NA | TRBV7-2 | CASSPGEGGATNEKLFF | TGTGCCAGCAGCCCCGGGGAGGGTGGGGCAACTAATGAAAAACTGTTTTTT
TRBJ1-2 | TRBD1 | NA | TRBV30 | CAWSRGQGAGGYTF | TGTGCCTGGAGTCGAGGGCAGGGGGCGGGTGGCTACACCTTC
TRBJ2-2 | NA | NA | TRBV7-6 | CASSLFSAGELFF | TGTGCCAGCAGCTTATTTAGTGCCGGGGAGCTGTTTTTT
TRBJ2-3 | TRBD1 | NA | TRBV30 | CAWSVGTGGDTQYF | TGTGCCTGGAGTGTAGGGACAGGGGGGGATACGCAGTATTTT
TRBJ2-2 | NA | NA | TRBV27 | CASSFPSGELFF | TGTGCCAGCAGTTTTCCGTCCGGGGAGCTGTTTTTT
TRBJ2-2 | NA | few | TRBV7-9 | CASSLALVGDTGELFF | TGTGCCAGCAGCCTAGCTCTAGTCGGAGACACCGGGGAGCTGTTTTTT
TRBJ2-7 | NA | NA | TRBV7-9 | CASSLQGSHEQYF | TGTGCCAGCAGCTTACAGGGCTCCCACGAGCAGTACTTC
TRBJ2-2 | NA | NA | TRBV24-1 | CATSGSWPNTGELFF | TGTGCCACCAGTGGGTCCTGGCCGAACACCGGGGAGCTGTTTTTT
TRBJ2-7 | TRBD2 | NA | TRBV5-4 | CASSQILTSGYEQYF | TGTGCCAGCAGCCAAATTCTGACTAGCGGCTACGAGCAGTACTTC
TRBJ1-1 | NA | NA | TRBV27 | CASSLGMNTEAFF | TGTGCCAGCAGTTTGGGCATGAACACTGAAGCTTTCTTT
TRBJ1-3 | TRBD1 | NA | TRBV11-2 | CASSGMTGTGNTIYF | TGTGCCAGCAGCGGGATGACAGGGACTGGAAACACCATATATTTT
TRBJ2-7 | TRBD1 | NA | TRBV14 | CASSQEGTVFYEQYF | TGTGCCAGCAGCCAAGAAGGGACAGTCTTCTACGAGCAGTACTTC
TRBJ1-1 | TRBD1 | few | TRBV10-1 | CASSESGGQTEAFF | TGCGCCAGCAGTGAGTCAGGGGGCCAGACTGAAGCTTTCTTT
TRBJ1-1 | NA | NA | TRBV11-3 | CASSLEAGLGAFF | TGTGCCAGCAGCTTAGAGGCAGGGCTGGGAGCTTTCTTT
TRBJ2-1 | NA | NA | TRBV19 | CASSILMSSYNEQFF | TGTGCCAGTAGTATCCTAATGAGCTCCTACAATGAGCAGTTCTTC
TRBJ2-7 | TRBD1 | medium-sized | TRBV23-1 | CASSHGQGGFYEQYF | TGCGCCAGCAGTCACGGACAGGGAGGATTCTACGAGCAGTACTTC
TRBJ2-2 | NA | NA | TRBV7-6 | CASSSTGELFF | TGTGCCAGCAGCTCAACCGGGGAGCTGTTTTTT